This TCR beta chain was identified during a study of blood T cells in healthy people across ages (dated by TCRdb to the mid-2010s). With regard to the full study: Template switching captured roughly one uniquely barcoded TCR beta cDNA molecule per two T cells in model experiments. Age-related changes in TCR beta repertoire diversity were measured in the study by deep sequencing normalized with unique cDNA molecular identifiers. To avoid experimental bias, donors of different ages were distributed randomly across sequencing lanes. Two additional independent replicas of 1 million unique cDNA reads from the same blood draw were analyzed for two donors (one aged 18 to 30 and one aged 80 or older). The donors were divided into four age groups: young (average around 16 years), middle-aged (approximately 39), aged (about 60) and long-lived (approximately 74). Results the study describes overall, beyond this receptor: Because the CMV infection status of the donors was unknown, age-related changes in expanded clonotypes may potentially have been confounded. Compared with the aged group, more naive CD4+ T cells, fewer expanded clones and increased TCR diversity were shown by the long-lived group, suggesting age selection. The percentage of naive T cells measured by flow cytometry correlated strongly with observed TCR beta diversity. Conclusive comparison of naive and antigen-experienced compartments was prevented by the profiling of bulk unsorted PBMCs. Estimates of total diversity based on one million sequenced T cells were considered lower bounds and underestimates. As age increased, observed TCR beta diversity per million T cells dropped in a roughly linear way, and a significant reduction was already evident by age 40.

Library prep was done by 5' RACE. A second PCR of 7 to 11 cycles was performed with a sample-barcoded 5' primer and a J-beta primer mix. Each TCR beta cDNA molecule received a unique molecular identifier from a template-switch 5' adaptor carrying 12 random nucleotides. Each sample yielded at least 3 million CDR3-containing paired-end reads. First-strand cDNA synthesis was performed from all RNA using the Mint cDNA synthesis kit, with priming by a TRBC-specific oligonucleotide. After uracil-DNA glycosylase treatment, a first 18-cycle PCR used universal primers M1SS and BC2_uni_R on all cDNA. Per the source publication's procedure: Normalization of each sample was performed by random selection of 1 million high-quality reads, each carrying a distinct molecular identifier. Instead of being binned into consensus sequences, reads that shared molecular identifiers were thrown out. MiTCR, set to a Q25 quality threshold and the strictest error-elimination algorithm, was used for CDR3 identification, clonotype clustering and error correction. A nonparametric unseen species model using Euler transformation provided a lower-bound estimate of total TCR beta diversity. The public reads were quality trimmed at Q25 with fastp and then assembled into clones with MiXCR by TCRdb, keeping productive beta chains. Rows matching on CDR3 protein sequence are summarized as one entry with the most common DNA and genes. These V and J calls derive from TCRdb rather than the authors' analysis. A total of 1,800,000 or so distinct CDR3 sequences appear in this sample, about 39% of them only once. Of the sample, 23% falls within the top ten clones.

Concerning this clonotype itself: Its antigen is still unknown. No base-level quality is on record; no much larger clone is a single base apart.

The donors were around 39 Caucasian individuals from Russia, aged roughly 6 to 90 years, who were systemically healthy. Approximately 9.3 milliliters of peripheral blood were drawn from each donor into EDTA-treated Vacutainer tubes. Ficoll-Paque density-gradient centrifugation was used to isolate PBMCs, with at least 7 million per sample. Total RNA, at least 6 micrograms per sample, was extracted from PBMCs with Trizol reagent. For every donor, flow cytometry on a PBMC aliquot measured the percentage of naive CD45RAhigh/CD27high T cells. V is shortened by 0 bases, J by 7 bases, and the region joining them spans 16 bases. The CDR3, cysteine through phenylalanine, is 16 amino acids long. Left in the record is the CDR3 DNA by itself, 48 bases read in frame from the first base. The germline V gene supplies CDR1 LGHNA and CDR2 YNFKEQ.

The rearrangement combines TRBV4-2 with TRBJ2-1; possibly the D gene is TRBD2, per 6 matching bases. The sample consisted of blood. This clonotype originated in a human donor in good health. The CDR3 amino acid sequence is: CASSQDFRGTGNEQFF. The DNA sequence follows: TGTGCCAGCAGCCAAGATTTTCGGGGGACGGGGAATGAGCAGTTCTTC.